These 11 T cell receptor beta chains originate from one sample sequenced in a study of T cells in Graves' hyperthyroidism and ophthalmopathy. The CDR3 regions of TCR beta were amplified from RNA transcripts. The study used the HTBI primer set for a first-round RT-PCR of the TCR CDR3. TCRdb reprocessed the multiplex PCR reads with MiXCR, giving one entry per CDR3 protein. The sample contains about 710,000 distinct CDR3 sequences, approximately 16% of which appear only once. Sequenced sample: blood. Every receptor here comes from a man between 18 and 35 years old with Graves' hyperthyroidism.

This clonotype was found many times. The rearrangement uses TRBV6-1 and TRBJ1-1; possibly TRBD1 for D (6 bases). The CDR3 is 14 residues long. Germline V gene sequence: CDR1 MNHNS, CDR2 SASEGT. Trimming shortened V by 5 bases and J by 3 bases, and 13 bases separated the two germline ends. The CDR3 nucleotides are TGTGCCAGCAGTCAGAGACAGGCTTACACTGAAGCTTTCTTT. Translated: CASSQRQAYTEAFF.

This clonotype was picked up many times. The V gene is TRBV20-1, the J gene TRBJ1-5; maybe TRBD1 (5 bases). The ends were cut back, 3 bases at V and 9 bases at J, with 15 bases in the middle. This CDR3 comprises 13 residues. CDR1 and CDR2 (germline): DFQATT, SNEGSKA (reference sequence). The CDR3 DNA reads TGCAGTGCTAGGTTTGGGTGGGGCCGGCCCCAGCATTTT. Protein product: CSARFGWGRPQHF.

This rearrangement joins TRBV19 to TRBJ2-1; D call uncertain. Trimming pared 3 bases from V and 0 bases from J, leaving 12 bases between. CDR3 size: 16 residues. Germline assignment: CDR1 LNHDA and CDR2 SQIVND (reference sequence). The CDR3, as DNA: TGTGCCAGTAGTATGGGTTACCAGAGCTCCTACAATGAGCAGTTCTTC. Amino acids: CASSMGYQSSYNEQFF.

This clonotype has a count of ten or more. The chain employs TRBV29-1 and TRBJ1-1, with no clear D. The CDR3 runs to 13 residues. V lost 2 bases to trimming and J lost 0 bases, with 7 bases between them. CDR1 and CDR2 from the germline V gene are SQVTM and ANQGSEA. The CDR3 is CSVEMRLNTEAFF. DNA of the CDR3: TGCAGCGTTGAAATGCGGTTGAACACTGAAGCTTTCTTT.

The CDR3 sequence: CASSLTAEGQYF. Written as DNA, the CDR3 is TGTGCCAGCAGTTTAACGGCGGAGGGGCAGTACTTC. The rearrangement joins TRBV28 to TRBJ2-7; D possibly corresponds to TRBD2 (6 bases). Germline values: CDR1 MDHEN, CDR2 SYDVKM. This CDR3 spans 12 amino acids. Trimming stripped 2 bases from V and 9 bases from J, with 11 bases between.

The rearrangement joins TRBV2 to TRBJ1-4; 8 bases match TRBD1. The CDR3 extends over 15 amino acids. V was clipped by 5 bases and J by 10 bases; unmatched bases: 12. Per germline, CDR1 SNHLY and CDR2 FYNNEI. CDR3 bases: TGTGCCAGCAGTTTATCGGGGCAGGGGGCAGGAAAACTGTTTTTT. Protein sequence: CASSLSGQGAGKLFF.

This clonotype appeared a few times. This sequence joins TRBV4-3 and TRBJ2-1; the match to TRBD1 covers 9 bases. V lost 1 base to trimming and J lost 5 bases; unmatched junction nucleotides: 6. The germline V gene encodes CDR1 LGHNA and CDR2 YSLEER. CDR3 length: 16 residues. In DNA, the CDR3 is TGCGCCAGCAGCCAAGGTACAGGGGGCCCTGACAATGAGCAGTTCTTC. Its translation is CASSQGTGGPDNEQFF.

This clonotype was counted many times. The chain joins TRBV7-3 to TRBJ2-3; tentative D call: TRBD2 (6 bases). The germline CDR1 and CDR2 sequences are SGHTA and FQGTGA. The CDR3 has 13 amino acids. Trimming shortened V by 3 bases and J by 9 bases, and 13 bases separated the two germline ends. CDR3 residues: CASSFKTSSTQYF. DNA of the CDR3: TGTGCCAGCAGCTTCAAGACTAGTAGCACGCAGTATTTT.

This clonotype has a count of ten or more. The V call is TRBV18, the J call TRBJ2-1, with no clear D. V lost 0 bases and J lost 7, with 13 bases in between. CDR1 is KGHSH, CDR2 LQKENI, per germline. CDR3 length: 15 amino acids. CDR3 region: CASSPPSGQVNEQFF. The CDR3 DNA reads as TGTGCCAGCTCACCACCGTCGGGTCAGGTAAATGAGCAGTTCTTC.

The sample holds a few counts of this clonotype. The chain uses TRBV12-5 and TRBJ2-2; D is uncertain. CDR1 is LGHNT and CDR2 is FRNRAP in the germline V gene. V lost 2 bases and J lost 5, with 9 bases in between. The CDR3 contains 14 residues. The CDR3 bases are TGTGCTAGTGGTTTGCTCCCCGGGACCGGGGAGCTGTTTTTT. Translation gives CASGLLPGTGELFF.

CDR3 amino acids: CAISGDGSYEQYF. DNA of the CDR3: TGTGCCATCAGTGGGGACGGTTCCTACGAGCAGTACTTC. V gene TRBV10-3 combines with J gene TRBJ2-7; either TRBD1 or TRBD2 may fit D (5 bases each). This CDR3 region has 13 residues. Germline V lookup: CDR1 ENHRY, CDR2 SYGVKD. V shed 4 bases and J shed 1 base, with 8 bases lying between them.